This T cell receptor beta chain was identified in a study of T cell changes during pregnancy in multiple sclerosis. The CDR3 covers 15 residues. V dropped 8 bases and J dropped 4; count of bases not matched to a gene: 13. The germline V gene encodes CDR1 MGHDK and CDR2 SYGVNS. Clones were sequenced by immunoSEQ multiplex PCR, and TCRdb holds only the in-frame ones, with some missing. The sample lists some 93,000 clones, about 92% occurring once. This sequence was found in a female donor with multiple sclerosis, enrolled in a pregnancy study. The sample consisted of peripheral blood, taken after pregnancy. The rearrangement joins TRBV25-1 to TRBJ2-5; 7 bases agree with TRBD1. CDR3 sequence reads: CASATRQGESETQYF. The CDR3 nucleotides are TGTGCCAGCGCCACCCGACAGGGAGAGTCAGAGACCCAGTACTTC.